The clone carrying this T cell receptor beta chain appeared a few times. Its antigen is still unknown. This CDR3 contains 14 residues. Trimming removed 1 base from V and 7 bases from J; junction bases left unmatched: 3. Looked up from germline, CDR1 is LGHDT and CDR2 is YNNKEL (reference sequence). This record belongs to a study of blood T cells in healthy people across ages. A second PCR, run for roughly 7 to 12 cycles, used a sample-barcoded 5' primer plus a J-beta primer mix. Every molecule of cDNA carried a tag from a template-switch adaptor with 12 random nucleotides. TCRdb re-called the 5' RACE reads with MiXCR, one entry per CDR3 protein. The sample lists 800,000 to 950,000 distinct CDR3 sequences; roughly 28% were seen once. Notes on the study in general: There was no known CMV status for donors, so expanded clonotype changes were possibly confounded.

This same sample was also part of a study on T cells of mothers and their children. That publication notes: The study obtained over 8.5 million TCR beta CDR3 reads per mother and about 3 million per child. Biologically related mothers and children overlapped slightly more than unrelated pairs, a non-significant difference.

J is TRBJ2-1 and V is TRBV3-1, with 8 bases that match TRBD2. This clonotype was obtained from a woman aged 40 to 49 in good health. The sequenced sample was blood. The CDR3 here is CASSQVERGNEQFF. The CDR3 DNA reads as TGTGCCAGCAGCCAAGTCGAGCGGGGGAATGAGCAGTTCTTC.